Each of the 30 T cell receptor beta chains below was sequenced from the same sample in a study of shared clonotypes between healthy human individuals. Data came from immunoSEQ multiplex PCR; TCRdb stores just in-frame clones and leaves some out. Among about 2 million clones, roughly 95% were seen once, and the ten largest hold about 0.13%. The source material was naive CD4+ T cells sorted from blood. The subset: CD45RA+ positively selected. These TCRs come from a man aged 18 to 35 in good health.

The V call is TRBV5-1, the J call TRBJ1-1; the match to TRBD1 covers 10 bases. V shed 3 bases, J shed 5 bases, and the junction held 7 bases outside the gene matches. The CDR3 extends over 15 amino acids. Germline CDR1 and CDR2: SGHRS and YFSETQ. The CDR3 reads CASSSDGQGETEAFF. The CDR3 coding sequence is TGCGCCAGCAGCTCGGACGGACAGGGGGAAACTGAAGCTTTCTTT.

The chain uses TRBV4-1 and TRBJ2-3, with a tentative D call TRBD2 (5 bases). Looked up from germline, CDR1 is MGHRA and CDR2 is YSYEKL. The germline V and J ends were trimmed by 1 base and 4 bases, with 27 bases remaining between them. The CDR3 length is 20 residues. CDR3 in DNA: TGCGCCAGCAGCCAAGGGCCCACATCCTTCGGGGTTAGGGCCGCAGATACGCAGTATTTT. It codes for CASSQGPTSFGVRAADTQYF.

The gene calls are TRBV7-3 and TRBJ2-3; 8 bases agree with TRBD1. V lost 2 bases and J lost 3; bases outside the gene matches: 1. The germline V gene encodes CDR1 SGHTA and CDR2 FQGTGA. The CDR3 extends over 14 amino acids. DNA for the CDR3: TGTGCCAGCAGCTTAGACAGGGGAACAGATACGCAGTATTTT. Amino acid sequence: CASSLDRGTDTQYF.

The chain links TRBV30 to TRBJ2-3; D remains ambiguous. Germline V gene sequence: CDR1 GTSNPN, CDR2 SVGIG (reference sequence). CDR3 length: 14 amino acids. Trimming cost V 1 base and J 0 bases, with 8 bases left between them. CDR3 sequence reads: CAWSAGTSTDTQYF. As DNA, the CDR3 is TGTGCCTGGAGTGCCGGCACTAGCACAGATACGCAGTATTTT.

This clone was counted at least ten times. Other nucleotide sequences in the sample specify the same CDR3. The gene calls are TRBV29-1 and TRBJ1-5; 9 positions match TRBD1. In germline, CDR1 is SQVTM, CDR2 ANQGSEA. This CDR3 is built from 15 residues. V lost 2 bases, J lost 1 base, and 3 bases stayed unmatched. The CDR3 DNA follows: TGCAGCGTTGAAAGGGACAGGGTAAGCAATCAGCCCCAGCATTTT. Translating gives CSVERDRVSNQPQHF.

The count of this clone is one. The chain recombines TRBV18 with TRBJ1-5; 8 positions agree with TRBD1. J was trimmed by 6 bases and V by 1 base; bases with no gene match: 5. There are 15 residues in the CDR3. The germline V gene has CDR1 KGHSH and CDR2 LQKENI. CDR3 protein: CASSPLQGGGQPQHF. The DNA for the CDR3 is TGTGCCAGCTCACCACTACAGGGGGGAGGTCAGCCCCAGCATTTT.

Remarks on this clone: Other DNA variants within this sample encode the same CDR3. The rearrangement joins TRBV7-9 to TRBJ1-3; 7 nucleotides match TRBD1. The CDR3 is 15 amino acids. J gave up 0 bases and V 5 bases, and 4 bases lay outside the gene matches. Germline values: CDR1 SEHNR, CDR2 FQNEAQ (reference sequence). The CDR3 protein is CASSLDRVSGNTIYF. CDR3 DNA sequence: TGTGCCAGCAGCCTCGACAGGGTCTCTGGAAACACCATATATTTT. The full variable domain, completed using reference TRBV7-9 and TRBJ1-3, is DTGVSQNPRHKITKRGQNVTFRCDPISEHNRLYWYRQTLGQGPEFLTYFQNEAQLEKSRLLSDRFSAERPKGSFSTLEIQRTEQGDSAMYLCASSLDRVSGNTIYFGEGSWLTVV.

Written as DNA, the CDR3 is TGTGCCAGCGGACGGAACACCGGGGAGCTGTTTTTT. This sequence encodes CASGRNTGELFF. The chain joins TRBV7-3 to TRBJ2-2; D remains ambiguous. CDR3 length: 12 amino acids. Trimming removed 8 bases from V and 1 base from J, with 5 bases in between. Germline V gene data show CDR1 as SGHTA and CDR2 as FQGTGA.

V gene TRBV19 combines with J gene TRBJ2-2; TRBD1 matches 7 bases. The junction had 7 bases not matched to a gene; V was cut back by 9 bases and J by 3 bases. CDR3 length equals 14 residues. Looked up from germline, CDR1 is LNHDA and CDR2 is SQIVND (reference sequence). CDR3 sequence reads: CASRTGTDTGELFF. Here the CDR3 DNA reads TGTGCCAGCCGTACCGGGACAGACACCGGGGAGCTGTTTTTT.

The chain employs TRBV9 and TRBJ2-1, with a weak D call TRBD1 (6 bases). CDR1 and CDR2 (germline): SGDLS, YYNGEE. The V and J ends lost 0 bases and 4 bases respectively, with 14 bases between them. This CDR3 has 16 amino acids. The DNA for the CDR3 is TGTGCCAGCAGCGTAGCCCAGGGGATAGAGTACAATGAGCAGTTCTTC. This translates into CASSVAQGIEYNEQFF.

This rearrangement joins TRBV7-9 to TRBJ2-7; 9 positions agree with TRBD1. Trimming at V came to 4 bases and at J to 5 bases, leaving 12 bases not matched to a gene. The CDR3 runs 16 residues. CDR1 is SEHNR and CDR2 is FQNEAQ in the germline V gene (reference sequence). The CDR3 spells CASSSDPGQGSHEQYF. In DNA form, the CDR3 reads TGTGCCAGCAGCTCCGATCCGGGACAGGGATCCCACGAGCAGTACTTC.

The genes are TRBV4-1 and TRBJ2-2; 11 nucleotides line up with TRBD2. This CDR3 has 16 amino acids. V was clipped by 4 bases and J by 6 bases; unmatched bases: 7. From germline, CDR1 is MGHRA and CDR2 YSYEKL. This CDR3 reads CASSLLLTSGAGELFF. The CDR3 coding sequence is TGCGCCAGCAGCCTATTGCTGACTAGCGGGGCCGGGGAGCTGTTTTTT.

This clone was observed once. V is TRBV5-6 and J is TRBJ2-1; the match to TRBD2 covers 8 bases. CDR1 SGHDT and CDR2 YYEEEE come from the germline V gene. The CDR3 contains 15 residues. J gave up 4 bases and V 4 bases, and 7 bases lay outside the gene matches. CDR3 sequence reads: CASSPGRGEYNEQFF. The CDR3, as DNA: TGTGCCAGCAGCCCTGGGCGGGGGGAGTACAATGAGCAGTTCTTC.

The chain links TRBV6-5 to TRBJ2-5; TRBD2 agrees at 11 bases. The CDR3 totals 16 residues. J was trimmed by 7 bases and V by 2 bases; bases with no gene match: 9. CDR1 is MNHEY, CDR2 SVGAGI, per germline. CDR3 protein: CASSYTIAGGGGTQYF. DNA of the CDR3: TGTGCCAGCAGTTACACAATAGCGGGAGGGGGGGGGACCCAGTACTTC.

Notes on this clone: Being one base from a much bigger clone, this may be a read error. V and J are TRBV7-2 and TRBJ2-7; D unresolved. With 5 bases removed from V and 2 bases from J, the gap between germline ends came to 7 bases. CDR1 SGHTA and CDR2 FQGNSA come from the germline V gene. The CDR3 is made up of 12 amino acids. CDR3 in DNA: TGTGCCAGCAGCATGGACGCCTACGAGCAGTACTTC. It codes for CASSMDAYEQYF. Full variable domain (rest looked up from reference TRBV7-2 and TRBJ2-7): GAGVSQSPSNKVTEKGKDVELRCDPISGHTALYWYRQSLGQGLEFLIYFQGNSAPDKSGLPSDRFSAERTGGSVSTLTIQRTQQEDSAVYLCASSMDAYEQYFGPGTRLTVT.

CDR3 DNA: TGTGCCAGCACCCCCGCGGGGACTAGCGGGAGAAAGGTCAAAAACATTCAGTACTTC. Translating it yields CASTPAGTSGRKVKNIQYF. The J gene is TRBJ2-4, the V gene TRBV5-4, with 14 positions matching TRBD2. Germline V gives CDR1 SGHNT, CDR2 YYREEE (reference sequence). There are 19 residues in the CDR3. V dropped 6 bases and J dropped 3; count of bases not matched to a gene: 14.

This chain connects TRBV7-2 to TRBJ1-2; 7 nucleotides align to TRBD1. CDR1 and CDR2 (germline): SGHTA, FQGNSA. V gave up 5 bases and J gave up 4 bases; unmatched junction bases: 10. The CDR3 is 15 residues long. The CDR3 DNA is TGTGCCAGCAGCAGAGGGGACAGAGTCTCCTATGGCTACACCTTC. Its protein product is CASSRGDRVSYGYTF.

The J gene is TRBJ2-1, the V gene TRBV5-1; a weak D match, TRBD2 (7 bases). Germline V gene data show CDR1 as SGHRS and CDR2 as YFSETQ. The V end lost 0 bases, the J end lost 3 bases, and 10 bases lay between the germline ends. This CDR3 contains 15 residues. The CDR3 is CASSLEAGHYNEQFF. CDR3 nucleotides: TGCGCCAGCAGCTTGGAAGCGGGACACTACAATGAGCAGTTCTTC.

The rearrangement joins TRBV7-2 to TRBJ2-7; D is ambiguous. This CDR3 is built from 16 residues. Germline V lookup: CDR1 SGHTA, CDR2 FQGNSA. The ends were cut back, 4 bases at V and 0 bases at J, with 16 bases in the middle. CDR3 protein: CASSSQAAAISYEQYF. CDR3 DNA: TGTGCCAGCAGCTCCCAGGCCGCTGCAATCTCCTACGAGCAGTACTTC.

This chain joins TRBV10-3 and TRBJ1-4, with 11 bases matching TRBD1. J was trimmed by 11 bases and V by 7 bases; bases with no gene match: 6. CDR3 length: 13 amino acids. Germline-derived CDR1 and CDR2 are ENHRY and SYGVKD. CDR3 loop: CAITPGQGGKLFF. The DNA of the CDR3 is TGTGCCATCACTCCGGGACAGGGGGGTAAACTGTTTTTT.

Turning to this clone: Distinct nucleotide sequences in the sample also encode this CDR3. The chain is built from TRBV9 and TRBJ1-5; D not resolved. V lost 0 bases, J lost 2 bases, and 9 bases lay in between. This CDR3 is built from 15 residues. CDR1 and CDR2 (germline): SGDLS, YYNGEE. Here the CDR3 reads CASSVGGQGNQPQHF. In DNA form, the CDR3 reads TGTGCCAGCAGCGTAGGTGGCCAAGGCAATCAGCCCCAGCATTTT.

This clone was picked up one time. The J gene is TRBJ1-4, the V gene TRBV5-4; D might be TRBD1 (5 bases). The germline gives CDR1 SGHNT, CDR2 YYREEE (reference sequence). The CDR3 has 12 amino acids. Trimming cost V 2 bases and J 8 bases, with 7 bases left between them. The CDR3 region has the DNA TGTGCCAGCAGCTTAGGGGAGGAAAAACTGTTTTTT. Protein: CASSLGEEKLFF.

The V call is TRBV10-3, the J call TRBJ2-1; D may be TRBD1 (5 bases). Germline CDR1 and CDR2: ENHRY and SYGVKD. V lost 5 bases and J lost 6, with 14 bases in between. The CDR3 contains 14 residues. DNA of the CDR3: TGTGCCATCAGTAACTCACCCCAGGGCAATGAGCAGTTCTTC. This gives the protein CAISNSPQGNEQFF.

The CDR3 bases are TGCGCCAGCAGCCTCGGACTAGCCCTCACAGATACGCAGTATTTT. Amino acid sequence: CASSLGLALTDTQYF. V usage is TRBV5-1 and J usage is TRBJ2-3; 8 bases are shared with TRBD2. The CDR3 is 15 amino acids. Germline V gene lookup returns CDR1 SGHRS and CDR2 YFSETQ. The trim removed 4 bases at V and 2 bases at J, leaving 6 bases unmatched.

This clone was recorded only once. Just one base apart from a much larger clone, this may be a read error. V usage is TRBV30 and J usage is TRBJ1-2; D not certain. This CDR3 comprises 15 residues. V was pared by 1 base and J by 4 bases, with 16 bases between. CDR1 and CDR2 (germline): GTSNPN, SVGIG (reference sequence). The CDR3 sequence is CAWSALPGGSYGYTF. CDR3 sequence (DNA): TGTGCCTGGAGTGCACTCCCAGGAGGGAGCTATGGCTACACCTTC.

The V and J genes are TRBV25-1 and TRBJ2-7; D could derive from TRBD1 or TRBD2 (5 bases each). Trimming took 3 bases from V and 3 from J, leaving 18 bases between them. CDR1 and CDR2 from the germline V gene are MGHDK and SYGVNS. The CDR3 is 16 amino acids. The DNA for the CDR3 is TGTGCCAGCAGTGACCCGAGGAGAGGGGCTGACTACGAGCAGTACTTC. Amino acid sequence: CASSDPRRGADYEQYF.

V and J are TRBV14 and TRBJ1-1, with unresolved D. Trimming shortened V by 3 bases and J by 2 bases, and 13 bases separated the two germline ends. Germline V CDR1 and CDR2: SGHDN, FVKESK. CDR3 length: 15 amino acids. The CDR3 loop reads CASSQMADKNTEAFF. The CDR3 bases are TGTGCCAGCAGCCAGATGGCTGACAAAAACACTGAAGCTTTCTTT.

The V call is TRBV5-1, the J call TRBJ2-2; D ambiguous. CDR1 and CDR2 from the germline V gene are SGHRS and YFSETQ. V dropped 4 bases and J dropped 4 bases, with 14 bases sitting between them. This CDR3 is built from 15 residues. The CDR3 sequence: CASSRLSGPTGELFF. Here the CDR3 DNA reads TGCGCCAGCAGCCGGTTGTCAGGCCCCACCGGGGAGCTGTTTTTT. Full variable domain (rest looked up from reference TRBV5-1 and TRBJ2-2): KAGVTQTPRYLIKTRGQQVTLSCSPISGHRSVSWYQQTPGQGLQFLFEYFSETQRNKGNFPGRFSGRQFSNSRSEMNVSTLELGDSALYLCASSRLSGPTGELFFGEGSRLTVL.

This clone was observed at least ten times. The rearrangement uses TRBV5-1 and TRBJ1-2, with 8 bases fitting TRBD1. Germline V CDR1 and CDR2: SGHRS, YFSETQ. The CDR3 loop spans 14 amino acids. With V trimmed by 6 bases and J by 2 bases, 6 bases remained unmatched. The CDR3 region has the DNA TGCGCCAGCAAACAGGGGGATATGAACTATGGCTACACCTTC. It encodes CASKQGDMNYGYTF.

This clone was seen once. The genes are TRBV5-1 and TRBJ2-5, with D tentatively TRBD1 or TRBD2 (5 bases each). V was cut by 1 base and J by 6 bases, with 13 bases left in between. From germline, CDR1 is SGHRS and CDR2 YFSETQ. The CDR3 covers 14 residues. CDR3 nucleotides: TGCGCCAGCAGCTTGTCAGGGACGGAGCAGACCCAGTACTTC. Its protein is CASSLSGTEQTQYF.